These 20 T cell receptor beta chains originate from one sample sequenced in a study of T cells expressing NK-cell markers. TCRdb re-called the 5' RACE reads and catalogs CDR3 proteins one per entry, DNA excluded. In all, the sample yields 300,000 to 450,000 distinct CDR3 sequences. The sample taken for sequencing was blood T cells: a sorted CD56 or NKG2C T cell subset, CD4+ or CD8+ T cells, or bulk PBMC T cells (not recorded which). The receptor source for this set is a man between 18 and 69 years old in good health.

The rearrangement joins TRBV12-3 or TRBV12-4 to TRBJ2-7; the D gene TCRdb calls, TRBD1, cannot be checked with no DNA. This CDR3 has 16 amino acids. The CDR3 protein is CASSLRDRVRNYEQYF.

This rearrangement joins TRBV14 to TRBJ2-7; TCRdb indicates TRBD1, and absent DNA this call remains unverified. Germline assignment: CDR1 SGHDN and CDR2 FVKESK. The CDR3 runs 14 residues. CDR3: CASRKTGDRYEQYF. Full variable domain (missing parts from reference TRBV14 and TRBJ2-7): EAGVTQFPSHSVIEKGQTVTLRCDPISGHDNLYWYRRVMGKEIKFLLHFVKESKQDESGMPNNRFLAERTGGTYSTLKVQPAELEDSGVYFCASRKTGDRYEQYFGPGTRLTVT.

V is TRBV15 and J is TRBJ1-2; TCRdb indicates TRBD1, and absent DNA this call remains unverified. CDR1 is LNHNV and CDR2 is YYDKDF in the germline V gene (reference sequence). The CDR3 length is 15 residues. The CDR3 sequence is CATSRDGGQTYGYTF.

The chain recombines TRBV12-3 or TRBV12-4 with TRBJ1-1; TCRdb designates TRBD1, a call that cannot be tested without DNA. CDR3 size: 16 residues. The CDR3 loop is CASRRETNRGNTEAFF.

CDR3 amino acids: CASSAGSAQSHF. The rearrangement links TRBV7-8 to TRBJ2-5; the D gene TCRdb calls, TRBD2, cannot be checked with no DNA. The CDR3 has 12 amino acids. The germline V gene encodes CDR1 SGHVS and CDR2 FQNEAQ.

The chain combines TRBV27 with TRBJ1-1; the TRBD1 assignment by TCRdb is unverifiable without DNA. Germline assignment: CDR1 MNHEY and CDR2 SMNVEV (reference sequence). This CDR3 is 15 amino acids long. CDR3 in amino acids: CASSLKQGVSTEAFF.

V usage is TRBV9 and J usage is TRBJ2-7; TCRdb's D call, TRBD1, is unchecked because there is no DNA. Per the germline V gene, CDR1 is SGDLS and CDR2 is YYNGEE. This CDR3 is built from 14 residues. This chain's CDR3 is CASSVGTQTYEQYF.

V is TRBV3-1 and J is TRBJ2-2. CDR3 length equals 16 residues. Germline lookup yields CDR1 LGHDT and CDR2 YNNKEL (reference sequence). The CDR3 loop is CASSQDYPGSTGELFF.

This chain connects TRBV5-1 to TRBJ1-1; as DNA is missing, the TRBD1 call by TCRdb cannot be tested. CDR3 size: 12 residues. CDR1 and CDR2 from the germline V gene are SGHRS and YFSETQ. CDR3 region: CASSLGGDRAFF.

The V call is TRBV12-3 or TRBV12-4, the J call TRBJ2-1; the TCRdb call, TRBD1, lacks DNA for checking. The CDR3 loop spans 16 amino acids. The CDR3 loop is CASRTQGGGFGNEQFF.

This chain links TRBV5-1 with TRBJ2-2; there is no DNA to check the TCRdb D call of TRBD1. Germline CDR1 and CDR2: SGHRS and YFSETQ. The CDR3 runs to 15 residues. The chain's CDR3 is CASSFGRGRTGELFF.

The gene calls are TRBV5-1 and TRBJ2-6; lacking DNA, the TRBD1 call made by TCRdb goes unchecked. Germline-derived CDR1 and CDR2 are SGHRS and YFSETQ. This CDR3 contains 18 residues. The CDR3 here is CASTPSGVPSSGANVLTF.

The chain joins TRBV7-8 to TRBJ1-4; checking the TCRdb D call of TRBD1 is not possible without DNA. The CDR3 is 17 amino acids. CDR1 is SGHVS and CDR2 is FQNEAQ in the germline V gene. The CDR3 reads CASSYRPGPATNEKLFF.

The rearrangement joins TRBV27 to TRBJ2-7; lacking DNA, the TRBD1 call made by TCRdb goes unchecked. CDR1 is MNHEY, CDR2 SMNVEV, per germline (reference sequence). The CDR3 is 15 amino acids. The CDR3 protein is CASSLNPARPYEQYF.

J is TRBJ1-6 and V is TRBV20-1; TCRdb designates TRBD1, a call that cannot be tested without DNA. The length of the CDR3 is 16 residues. Germline values: CDR1 DFQATT, CDR2 SNEGSKA (reference sequence). CDR3 sequence: CSARVQQGGMRSPLHF.

The rearrangement links TRBV5-1 to TRBJ2-7; TCRdb designates TRBD1, a call that cannot be tested without DNA. The CDR3 has 15 residues. Looked up from germline, CDR1 is SGHRS and CDR2 is YFSETQ. The CDR3 sequence: CASSKGDRGIDEQYF.

The rearrangement uses TRBV3-1 and TRBJ1-6. The CDR3 has 15 amino acids. CDR1 is LGHDT and CDR2 is YNNKEL in the germline V gene (reference sequence). CDR3 residues: CASSPAGGGNSPLHF.

V and J are TRBV6-1 and TRBJ2-2; the TCRdb call, TRBD2, lacks DNA for checking. CDR3 length: 16 residues. The germline V gene encodes CDR1 MNHNS and CDR2 SASEGT. CDR3: CASSALAGGLTGELFF.

The chain recombines TRBV5-1 with TRBJ2-3; TCRdb proposes TRBD1, but this gene call is untestable without DNA. The CDR3 runs 13 residues. CDR1 and CDR2 from the germline V gene are SGHRS and YFSETQ. The CDR3 loop reads CASSLAGTPSQYF.

This rearrangement joins TRBV6-1 to TRBJ1-6; absent DNA, TCRdb's TRBD1 call cannot be checked. CDR3 length equals 13 residues. The germline gives CDR1 MNHNS, CDR2 SASEGT. The CDR3 sequence: CASRSLTGEILHF.